The table lists the clone carrying this TCR beta chain with a count of one. The antigen remains undetermined. V was clipped by 3 bases and J by 10 bases, with 16 bases between them. Per the germline V gene, CDR1 is SGHRS and CDR2 is YFSETQ. There are 13 residues in the CDR3. Authors of the study amplified TCR beta CDR3 regions from RNA transcripts. HTBI primers were used for first-round RT-PCR of the TCR CDR3. One entry per CDR3 protein results from TCRdb running MiXCR on the multiplex PCR reads. The top ten clones hold about two fifths of a sample with fewer than 650,000 distinct CDR3 sequences, around 43% of them seen once. The data belong to a study of T cells in Graves' hyperthyroidism and ophthalmopathy. Overall study results and limits: Ophthalmopathy cases were set apart from stable hyperthyroidism by a 13 V-J model. Blood held most thyroid clonotypes expanded above 0.001 frequency.

V usage is TRBV5-1 and J usage is TRBJ1-1; D gene ambiguous. The sample consisted of peripheral blood or thyroid tissue (not recorded which). The sequence came from an adult woman with Graves' disease, either hyperthyroidism or ophthalmopathy (not recorded which). The DNA of the CDR3 is TGCGCCAGCAGCTGCGATCTCGGTTCAGGAGCTTTCTTT. Its translation: CASSCDLGSGAFF.